This T cell receptor beta chain was found in a study of T cells in Graves' hyperthyroidism and ophthalmopathy. The CDR3 has 14 residues. V gave up 7 bases and J gave up 4 bases; unmatched junction bases: 4. This clonotype showed up many times. Not enrolled were patients with uncontrolled infection, other autoimmune disease, pregnancy or lactation. Researchers took RNA transcripts and amplified the TCR beta CDR3 regions from them. First-round RT-PCR of the TCR CDR3 relied on the HTBI primer set. TCRdb reprocessed the multiplex PCR reads via MiXCR and lists one record per CDR3 protein. The top ten hold 15% to 20% of the sample, which has around 700,000 distinct CDR3 sequences, 18% seen once.

V gene TRBV12-3 or TRBV12-4 combines with J gene TRBJ2-3; TRBD2 matches at 11 bases. This TCR was sampled from a woman aged 45 to 65 with Graves' hyperthyroidism that later progressed to Graves' ophthalmopathy. The sample taken for sequencing was blood. CDR3 residues: CASTNSGGADTQYF. CDR3 sequence (DNA): TGTGCCAGCACCAATAGCGGGGGGGCAGATACGCAGTATTTT.